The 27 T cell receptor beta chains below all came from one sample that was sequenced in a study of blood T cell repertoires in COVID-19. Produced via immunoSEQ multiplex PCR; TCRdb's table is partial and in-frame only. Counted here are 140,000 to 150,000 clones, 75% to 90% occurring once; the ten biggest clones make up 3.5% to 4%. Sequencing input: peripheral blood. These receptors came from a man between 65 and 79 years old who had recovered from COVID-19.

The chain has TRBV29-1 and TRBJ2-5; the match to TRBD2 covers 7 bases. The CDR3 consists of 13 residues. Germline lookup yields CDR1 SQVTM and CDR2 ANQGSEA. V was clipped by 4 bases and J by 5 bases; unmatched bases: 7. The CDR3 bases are TGCAGCGTTGGGGCTAGCGGTGGTGAGACCCAGTACTTC. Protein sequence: CSVGASGGETQYF.

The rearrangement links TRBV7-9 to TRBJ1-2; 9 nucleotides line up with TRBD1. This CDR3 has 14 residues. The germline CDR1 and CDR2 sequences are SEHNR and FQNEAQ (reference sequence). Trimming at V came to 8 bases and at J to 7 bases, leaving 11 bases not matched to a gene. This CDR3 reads CASGEQGALRGYTF. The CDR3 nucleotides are TGTGCCAGCGGGGAACAGGGGGCGCTTCGTGGCTACACCTTC.

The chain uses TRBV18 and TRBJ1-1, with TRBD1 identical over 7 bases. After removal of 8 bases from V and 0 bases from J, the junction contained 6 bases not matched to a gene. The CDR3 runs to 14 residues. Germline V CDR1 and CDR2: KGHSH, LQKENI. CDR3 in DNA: TGTGCCAGCGAGAAACAGGGGATGAACACTGAAGCTTTCTTT. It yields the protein CASEKQGMNTEAFF.

CDR3 protein: CASSSASGTVNEQFF. In nucleotides, the CDR3 is TGCGCCAGCAGCTCGGCCAGCGGGACTGTTAATGAGCAGTTCTTC. The V gene is TRBV5-1, the J gene TRBJ2-1; TRBD2 matches 7 bases. CDR3 length: 15 residues. CDR1 and CDR2 (germline): SGHRS, YFSETQ. J was trimmed by 7 bases and V by 3 bases; bases with no gene match: 10.

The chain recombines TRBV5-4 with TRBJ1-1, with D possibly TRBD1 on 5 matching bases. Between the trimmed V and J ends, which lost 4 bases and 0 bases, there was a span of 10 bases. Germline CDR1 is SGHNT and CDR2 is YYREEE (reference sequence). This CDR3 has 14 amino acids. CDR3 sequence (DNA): TGTGCCAGCAGCGCGGACACCTTGAACACTGAAGCTTTCTTT. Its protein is CASSADTLNTEAFF.

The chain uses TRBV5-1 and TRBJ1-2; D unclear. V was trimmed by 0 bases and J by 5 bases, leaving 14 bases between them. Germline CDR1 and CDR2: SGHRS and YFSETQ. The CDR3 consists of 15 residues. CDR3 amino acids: CASSLDEGAGYGYTF. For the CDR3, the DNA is TGCGCCAGCAGCTTGGACGAGGGCGCGGGATATGGCTACACCTTC.

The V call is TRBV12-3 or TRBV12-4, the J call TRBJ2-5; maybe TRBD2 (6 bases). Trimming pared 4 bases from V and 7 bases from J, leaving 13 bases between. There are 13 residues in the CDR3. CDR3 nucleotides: TGTGCCAGCAGTTCGGACCCCGGGGGGACCCAGTACTTC. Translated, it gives CASSSDPGGTQYF.

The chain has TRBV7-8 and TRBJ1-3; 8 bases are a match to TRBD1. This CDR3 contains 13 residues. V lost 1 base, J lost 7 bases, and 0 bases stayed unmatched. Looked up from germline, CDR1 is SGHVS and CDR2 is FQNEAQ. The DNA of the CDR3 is TGTGCCAGCAGCTTAGACAGGGGGAACACCATATATTTT. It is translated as CASSLDRGNTIYF. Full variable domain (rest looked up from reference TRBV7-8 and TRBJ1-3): GAGVSQSPRYKVAKRGQDVALRCDPISGHVSLFWYQQALGQGPEFLTYFQNEAQLDKSGLPSDRFFAERPEGSVSTLKIQRTQQEDSAVYLCASSLDRGNTIYFGEGSWLTVV.

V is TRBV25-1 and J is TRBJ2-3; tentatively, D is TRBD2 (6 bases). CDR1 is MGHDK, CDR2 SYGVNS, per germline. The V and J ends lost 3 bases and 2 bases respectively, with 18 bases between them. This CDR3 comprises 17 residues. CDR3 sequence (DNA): TGTGCCAGCAGTGATAGAGCGGCCGGAGGGAACACAGATACGCAGTATTTT. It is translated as CASSDRAAGGNTDTQYF.

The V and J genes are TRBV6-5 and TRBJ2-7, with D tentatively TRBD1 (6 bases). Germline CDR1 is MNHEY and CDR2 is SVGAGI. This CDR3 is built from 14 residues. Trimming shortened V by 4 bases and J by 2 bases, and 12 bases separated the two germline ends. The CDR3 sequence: CASSWTDLTYEQYF. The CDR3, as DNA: TGTGCCAGCAGTTGGACAGACCTAACCTACGAGCAGTACTTC.

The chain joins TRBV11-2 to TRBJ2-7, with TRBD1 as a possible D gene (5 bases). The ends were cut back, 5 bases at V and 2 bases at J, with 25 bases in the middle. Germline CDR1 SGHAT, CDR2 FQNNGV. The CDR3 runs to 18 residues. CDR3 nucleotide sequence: TGTGCCAGCAGCGCAACTGACAGAGAAGGGGTAGACACCTACGAGCAGTACTTC. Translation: CASSATDREGVDTYEQYF.

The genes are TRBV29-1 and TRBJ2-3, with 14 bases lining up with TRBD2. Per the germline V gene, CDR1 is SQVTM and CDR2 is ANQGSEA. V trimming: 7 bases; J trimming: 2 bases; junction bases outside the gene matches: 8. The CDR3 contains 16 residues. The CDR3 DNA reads TGCAGCGCGACTGGGACTAGCGGGAGTATCACAGATACGCAGTATTTT. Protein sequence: CSATGTSGSITDTQYF.

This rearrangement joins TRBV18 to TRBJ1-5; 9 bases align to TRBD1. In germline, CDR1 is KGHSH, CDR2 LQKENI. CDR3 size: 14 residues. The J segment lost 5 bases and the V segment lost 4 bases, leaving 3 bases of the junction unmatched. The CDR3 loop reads CASSHRQGDQPQHF. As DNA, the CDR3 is TGTGCCAGCTCACACCGACAGGGGGATCAGCCCCAGCATTTT.

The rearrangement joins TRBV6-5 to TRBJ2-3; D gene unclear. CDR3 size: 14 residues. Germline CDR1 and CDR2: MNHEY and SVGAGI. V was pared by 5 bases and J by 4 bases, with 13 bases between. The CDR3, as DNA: TGTGCCAGCAGTCCCAGAATCCCAGCAGATACGCAGTATTTT. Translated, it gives CASSPRIPADTQYF.

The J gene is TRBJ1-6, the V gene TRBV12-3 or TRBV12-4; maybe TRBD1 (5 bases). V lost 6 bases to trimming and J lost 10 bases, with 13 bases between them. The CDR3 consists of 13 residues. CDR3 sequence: CASRQGGESPLHF. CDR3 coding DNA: TGTGCCAGCAGGCAGGGTGGGGAATCACCCCTCCACTTT.

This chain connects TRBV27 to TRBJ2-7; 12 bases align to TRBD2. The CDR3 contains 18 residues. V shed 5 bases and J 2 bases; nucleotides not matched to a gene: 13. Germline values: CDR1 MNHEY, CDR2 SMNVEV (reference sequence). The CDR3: CASSPRTSGTALAYEQYF. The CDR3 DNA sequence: TGTGCCAGCAGTCCCCGGACTAGCGGGACCGCACTCGCCTACGAGCAGTACTTC.

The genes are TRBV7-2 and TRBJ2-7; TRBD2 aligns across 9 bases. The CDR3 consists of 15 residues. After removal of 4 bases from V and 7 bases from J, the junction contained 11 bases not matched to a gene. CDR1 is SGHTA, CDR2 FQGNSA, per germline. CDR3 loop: CASSSLLAGSTEQYF. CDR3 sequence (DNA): TGTGCCAGCAGCTCGCTCCTAGCGGGATCAACGGAGCAGTACTTC.

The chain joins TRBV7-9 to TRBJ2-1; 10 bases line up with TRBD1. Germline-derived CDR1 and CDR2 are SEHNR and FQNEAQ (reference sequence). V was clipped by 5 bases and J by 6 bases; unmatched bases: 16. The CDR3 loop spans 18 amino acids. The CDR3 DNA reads TGTGCCAGCAGCCCGACAGGGGGCATATCCTGGGCGCTCAATGAGCAGTTCTTC. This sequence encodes CASSPTGGISWALNEQFF.

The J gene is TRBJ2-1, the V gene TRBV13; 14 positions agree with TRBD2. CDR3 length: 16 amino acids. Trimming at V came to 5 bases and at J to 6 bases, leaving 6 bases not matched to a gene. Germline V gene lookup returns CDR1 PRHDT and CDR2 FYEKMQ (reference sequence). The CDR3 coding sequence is TGTGCCAGCAGCCTTGGGACTAGCGGGAGTTTCAATGAGCAGTTCTTC. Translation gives CASSLGTSGSFNEQFF.

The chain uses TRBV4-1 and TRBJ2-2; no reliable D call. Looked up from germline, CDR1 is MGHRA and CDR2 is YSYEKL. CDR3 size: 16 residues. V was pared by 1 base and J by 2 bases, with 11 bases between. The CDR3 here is CASSQVAEINTGELFF. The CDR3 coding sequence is TGCGCCAGCAGCCAAGTTGCGGAAATTAACACCGGGGAGCTGTTTTTT.

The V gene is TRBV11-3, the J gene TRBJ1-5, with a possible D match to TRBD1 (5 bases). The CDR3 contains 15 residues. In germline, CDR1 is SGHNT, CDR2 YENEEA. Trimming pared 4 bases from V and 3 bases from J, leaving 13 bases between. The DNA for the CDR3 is TGTGCCAGCAGCTCACCGGGACTCTTCAATCAGCCCCAGCATTTT. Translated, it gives CASSSPGLFNQPQHF.

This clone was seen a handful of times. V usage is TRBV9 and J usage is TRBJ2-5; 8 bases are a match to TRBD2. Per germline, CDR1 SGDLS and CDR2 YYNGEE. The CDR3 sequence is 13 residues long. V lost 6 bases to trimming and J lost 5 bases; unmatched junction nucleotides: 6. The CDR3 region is CASNTASGETQYF. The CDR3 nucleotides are TGTGCCAGCAATACGGCTAGCGGGGAGACCCAGTACTTC.

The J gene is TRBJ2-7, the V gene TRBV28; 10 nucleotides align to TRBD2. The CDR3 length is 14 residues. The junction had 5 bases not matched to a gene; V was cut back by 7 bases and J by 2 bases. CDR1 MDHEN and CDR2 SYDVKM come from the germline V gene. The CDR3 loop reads CASTLAGATYEQYF. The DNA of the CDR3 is TGTGCCAGCACCCTAGCGGGGGCGACCTACGAGCAGTACTTC.

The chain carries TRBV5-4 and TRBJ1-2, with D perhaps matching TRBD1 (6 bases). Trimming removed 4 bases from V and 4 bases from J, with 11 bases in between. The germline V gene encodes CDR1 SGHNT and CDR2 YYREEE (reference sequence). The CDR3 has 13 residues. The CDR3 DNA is TGTGCCAGCAGCCATGGGGGGGCCTATGGCTACACCTTC. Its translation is CASSHGGAYGYTF.

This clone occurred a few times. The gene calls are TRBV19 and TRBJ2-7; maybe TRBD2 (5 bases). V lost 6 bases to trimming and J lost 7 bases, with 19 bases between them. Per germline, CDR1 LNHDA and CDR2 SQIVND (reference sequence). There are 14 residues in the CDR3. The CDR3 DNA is TGTGCCAGTAGGACCAACTTTGGGCCGGGAGAGCAGTACTTC. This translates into CASRTNFGPGEQYF. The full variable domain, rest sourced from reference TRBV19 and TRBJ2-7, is DGGITQSPKYLFRKEGQNVTLSCEQNLNHDAMYWYRQDPGQGLRLIYYSQIVNDFQKGDIAEGYSVSREKKESFPLTVTSAQKNPTAFYLCASRTNFGPGEQYFGPGTRLTVT.

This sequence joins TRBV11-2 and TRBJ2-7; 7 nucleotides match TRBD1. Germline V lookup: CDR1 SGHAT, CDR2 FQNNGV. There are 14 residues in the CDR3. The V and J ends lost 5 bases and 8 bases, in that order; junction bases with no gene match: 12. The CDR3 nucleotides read TGTGCCAGCAGCCCTAGTACAACAGGGGCAAAGCAGTACTTC. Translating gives CASSPSTTGAKQYF.

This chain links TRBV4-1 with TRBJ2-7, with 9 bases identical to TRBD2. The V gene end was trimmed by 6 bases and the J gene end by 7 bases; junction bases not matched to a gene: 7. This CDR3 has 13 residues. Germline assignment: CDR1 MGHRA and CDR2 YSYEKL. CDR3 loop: CASRWSAGGEQYF. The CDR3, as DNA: TGCGCCAGCAGATGGTCAGCGGGAGGAGAGCAGTACTTC.